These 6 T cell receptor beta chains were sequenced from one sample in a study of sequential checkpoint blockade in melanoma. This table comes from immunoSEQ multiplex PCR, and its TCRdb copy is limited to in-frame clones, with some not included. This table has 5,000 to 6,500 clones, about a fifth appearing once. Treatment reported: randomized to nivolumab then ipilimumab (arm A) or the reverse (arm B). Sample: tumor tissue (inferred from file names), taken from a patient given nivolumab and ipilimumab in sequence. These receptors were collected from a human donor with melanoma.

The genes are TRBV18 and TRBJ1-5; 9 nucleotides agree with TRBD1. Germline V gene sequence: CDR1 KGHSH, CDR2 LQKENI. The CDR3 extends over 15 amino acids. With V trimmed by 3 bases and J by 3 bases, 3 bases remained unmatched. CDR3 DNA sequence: TGTGCCAGCTCACCCGGGACAGGGACCAATCAGCCCCAGCATTTT. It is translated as CASSPGTGTNQPQHF.

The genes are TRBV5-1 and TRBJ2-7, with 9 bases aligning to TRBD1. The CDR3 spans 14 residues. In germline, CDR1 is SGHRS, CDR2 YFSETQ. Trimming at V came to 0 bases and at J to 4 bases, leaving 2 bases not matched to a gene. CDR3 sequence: CASSLEQGAYEQYF. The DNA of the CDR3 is TGCGCCAGCAGCTTGGAACAGGGGGCTTACGAGCAGTACTTC.

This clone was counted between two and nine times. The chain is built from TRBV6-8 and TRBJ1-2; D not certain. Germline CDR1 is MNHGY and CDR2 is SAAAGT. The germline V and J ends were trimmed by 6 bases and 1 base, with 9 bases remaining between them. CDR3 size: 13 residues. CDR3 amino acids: CASSPRVNYGYTF. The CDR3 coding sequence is TGTGCCAGCAGCCCCCGGGTTAACTATGGCTACACCTTC.

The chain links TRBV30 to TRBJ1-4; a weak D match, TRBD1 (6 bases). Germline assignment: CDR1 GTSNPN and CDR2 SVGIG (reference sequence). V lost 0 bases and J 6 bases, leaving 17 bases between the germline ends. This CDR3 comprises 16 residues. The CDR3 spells CAWSVGTPGGHEKLFF. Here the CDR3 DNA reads TGTGCCTGGAGTGTTGGTACTCCTGGGGGGCATGAAAAACTGTTTTTT.

Here the CDR3 reads CSVRKGDTEAFF. CDR3 DNA sequence: TGCAGCGTAAGGAAGGGGGACACTGAAGCTTTCTTT. The V gene is TRBV29-1, the J gene TRBJ1-1, with a tentative D call TRBD1 (6 bases). Germline CDR1 is SQVTM and CDR2 is ANQGSEA. The CDR3 loop spans 12 amino acids. The V end lost 6 bases, the J end lost 3 bases, and 11 bases lay between the germline ends.

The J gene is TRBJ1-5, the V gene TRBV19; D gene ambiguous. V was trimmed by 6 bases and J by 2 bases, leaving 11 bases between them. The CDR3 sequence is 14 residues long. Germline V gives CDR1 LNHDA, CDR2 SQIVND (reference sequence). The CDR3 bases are TGTGCCAGTAGAGGTCCCTGGGGCAATCAGCCCCAGCATTTT. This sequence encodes CASRGPWGNQPQHF.